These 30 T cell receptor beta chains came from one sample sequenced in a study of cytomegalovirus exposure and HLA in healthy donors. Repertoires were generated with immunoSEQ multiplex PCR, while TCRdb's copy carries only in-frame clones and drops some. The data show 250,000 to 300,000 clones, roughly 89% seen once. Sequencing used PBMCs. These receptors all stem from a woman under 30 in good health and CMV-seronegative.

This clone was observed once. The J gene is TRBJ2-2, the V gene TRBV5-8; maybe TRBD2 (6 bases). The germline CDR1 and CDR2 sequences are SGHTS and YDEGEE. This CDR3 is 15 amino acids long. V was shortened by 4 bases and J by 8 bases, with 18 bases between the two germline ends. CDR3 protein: CASSVNTGGRGELFF. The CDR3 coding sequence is TGTGCCAGCAGCGTGAATACCGGGGGAAGGGGGGAGCTGTTTTTT.

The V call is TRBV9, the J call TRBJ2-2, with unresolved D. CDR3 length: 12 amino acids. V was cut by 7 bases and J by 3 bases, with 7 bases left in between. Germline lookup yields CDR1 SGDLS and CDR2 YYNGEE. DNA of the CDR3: TGTGCCAGCCGTCGGTACACCGGGGAGCTGTTTTTT. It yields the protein CASRRYTGELFF.

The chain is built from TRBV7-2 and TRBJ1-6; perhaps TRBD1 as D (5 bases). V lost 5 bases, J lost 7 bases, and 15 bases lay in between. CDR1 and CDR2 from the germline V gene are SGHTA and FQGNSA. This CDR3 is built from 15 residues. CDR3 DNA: TGTGCCAGCAGCCTGGTAAGCGGGACCAATTCACCCCTCCACTTT. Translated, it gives CASSLVSGTNSPLHF. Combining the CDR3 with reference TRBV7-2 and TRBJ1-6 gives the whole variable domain GAGVSQSPSNKVTEKGKDVELRCDPISGHTALYWYRQSLGQGLEFLIYFQGNSAPDKSGLPSDRFSAERTGGSVSTLTIQRTQQEDSAVYLCASSLVSGTNSPLHFGNGTRLTVT.

CDR3 sequence reads: CASSGLRTSTDTQYF. Written as DNA, the CDR3 is TGTGCCAGCAGCGGTCTCCGGACTAGCACAGATACGCAGTATTTT. The chain employs TRBV9 and TRBJ2-3; TRBD2 is a possible D gene (5 bases). Germline values: CDR1 SGDLS, CDR2 YYNGEE. The length of the CDR3 is 15 residues. V lost 3 bases to trimming and J lost 0 bases, with 11 bases between them.

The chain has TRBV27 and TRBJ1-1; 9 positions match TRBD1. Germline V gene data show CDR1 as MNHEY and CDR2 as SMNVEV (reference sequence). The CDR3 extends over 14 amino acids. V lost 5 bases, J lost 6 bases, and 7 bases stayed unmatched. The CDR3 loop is CASSARTGVPEAFF. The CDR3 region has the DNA TGTGCCAGCAGTGCCAGGACAGGGGTCCCTGAAGCTTTCTTT.

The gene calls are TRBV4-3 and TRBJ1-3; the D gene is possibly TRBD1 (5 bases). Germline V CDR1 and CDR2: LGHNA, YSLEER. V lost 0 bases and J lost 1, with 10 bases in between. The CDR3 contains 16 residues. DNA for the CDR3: TGCGCCAGCAGCCAAGACGACAGCCGATCTGGAAACACCATATATTTT. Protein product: CASSQDDSRSGNTIYF.

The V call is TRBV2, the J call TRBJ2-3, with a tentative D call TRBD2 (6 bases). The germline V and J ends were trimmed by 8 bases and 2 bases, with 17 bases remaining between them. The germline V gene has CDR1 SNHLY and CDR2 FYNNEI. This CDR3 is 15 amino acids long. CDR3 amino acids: CASRSLAGYTDTQYF. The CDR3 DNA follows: TGTGCCAGCCGGAGCTTGGCGGGGTACACAGATACGCAGTATTTT.

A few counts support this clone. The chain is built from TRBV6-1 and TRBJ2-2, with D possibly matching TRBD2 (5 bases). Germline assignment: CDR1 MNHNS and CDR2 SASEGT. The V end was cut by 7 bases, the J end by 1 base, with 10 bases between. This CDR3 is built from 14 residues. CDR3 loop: CASTHGGNTGELFF. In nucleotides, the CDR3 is TGTGCCAGCACCCATGGAGGGAACACCGGGGAGCTGTTTTTT.

The CDR3 DNA sequence: TGTGCCAGTAGTGCAATGGACGGACTTCAGCCCCAGCATTTT. Translating gives CASSAMDGLQPQHF. The V and J genes are TRBV19 and TRBJ1-5; D remains unclear. Germline V gene lookup returns CDR1 LNHDA and CDR2 SQIVND (reference sequence). Trimming took off 5 bases at V and 6 bases at J, with 14 bases between the two ends. This CDR3 spans 14 amino acids.

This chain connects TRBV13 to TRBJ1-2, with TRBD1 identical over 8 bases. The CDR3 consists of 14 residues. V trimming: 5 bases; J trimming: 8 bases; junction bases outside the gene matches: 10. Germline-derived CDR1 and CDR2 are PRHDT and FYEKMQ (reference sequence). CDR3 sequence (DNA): TGTGCCAGCAGCGTCGACAGGGGACTATACGGCTACACCTTC. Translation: CASSVDRGLYGYTF. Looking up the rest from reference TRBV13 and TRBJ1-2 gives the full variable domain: AAGVIQSPRHLIKEKRETATLKCYPIPRHDTVYWYQQGPGQDPQFLISFYEKMQSDKGSIPDRFSAQQFSDYHSELNMSSLELGDSALYFCASSVDRGLYGYTFGSGTRLTVV.

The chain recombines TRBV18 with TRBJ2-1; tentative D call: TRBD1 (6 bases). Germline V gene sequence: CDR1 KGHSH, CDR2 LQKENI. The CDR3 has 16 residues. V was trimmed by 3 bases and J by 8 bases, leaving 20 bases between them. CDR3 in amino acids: CASSPLMDRASDEQFF. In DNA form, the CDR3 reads TGTGCCAGCTCACCGTTGATGGACAGAGCCTCGGATGAGCAGTTCTTC.

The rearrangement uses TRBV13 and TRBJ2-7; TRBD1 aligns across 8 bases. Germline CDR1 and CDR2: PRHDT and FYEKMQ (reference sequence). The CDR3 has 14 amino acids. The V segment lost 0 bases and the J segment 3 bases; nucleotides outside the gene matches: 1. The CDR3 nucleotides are TGTGCCAGCAGCTTAGGGGGGACAGGCTACGAGCAGTACTTC. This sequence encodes CASSLGGTGYEQYF. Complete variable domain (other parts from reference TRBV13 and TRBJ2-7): AAGVIQSPRHLIKEKRETATLKCYPIPRHDTVYWYQQGPGQDPQFLISFYEKMQSDKGSIPDRFSAQQFSDYHSELNMSSLELGDSALYFCASSLGGTGYEQYFGPGTRLTVT.

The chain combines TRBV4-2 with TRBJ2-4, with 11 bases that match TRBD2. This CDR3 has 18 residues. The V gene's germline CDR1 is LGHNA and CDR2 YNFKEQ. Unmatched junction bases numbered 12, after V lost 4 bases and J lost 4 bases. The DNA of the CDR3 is TGTGCCAGCAGCCCCGAACGCAATAGCGGGGGGGTTAAAAACATTCAGTACTTC. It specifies CASSPERNSGGVKNIQYF.

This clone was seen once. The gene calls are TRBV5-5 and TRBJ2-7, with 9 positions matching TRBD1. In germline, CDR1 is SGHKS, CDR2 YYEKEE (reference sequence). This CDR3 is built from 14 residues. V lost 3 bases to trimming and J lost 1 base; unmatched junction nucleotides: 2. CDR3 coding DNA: TGTGCCAGCAGCTGGGGACAGGGTTCCTACGAGCAGTACTTC. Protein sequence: CASSWGQGSYEQYF.

CDR3: CASSLVEQVDQPQHF. The CDR3 coding sequence is TGTGCCAGCAGTTTGGTGGAACAGGTAGATCAGCCCCAGCATTTT. The rearrangement uses TRBV28 and TRBJ1-5, with D possibly being TRBD1 (5 bases). V dropped 3 bases and J dropped 5 bases, with 14 bases sitting between them. The CDR3 spans 15 residues. Germline V gene data show CDR1 as MDHEN and CDR2 as SYDVKM.

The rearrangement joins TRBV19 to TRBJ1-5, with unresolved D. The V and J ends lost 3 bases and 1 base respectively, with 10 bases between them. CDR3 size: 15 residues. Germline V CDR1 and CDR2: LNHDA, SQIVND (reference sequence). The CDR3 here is CASSMWTGSNQPQHF. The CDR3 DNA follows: TGTGCCAGTAGTATGTGGACGGGGAGCAATCAGCCCCAGCATTTT.

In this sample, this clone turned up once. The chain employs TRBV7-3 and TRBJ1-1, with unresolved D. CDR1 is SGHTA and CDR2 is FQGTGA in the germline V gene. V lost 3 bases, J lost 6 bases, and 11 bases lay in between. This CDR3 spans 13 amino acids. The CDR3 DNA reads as TGTGCCAGCAGCTTTACGGGTTGGGCTGAAGCTTTCTTT. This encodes CASSFTGWAEAFF.

Here the CDR3 DNA reads TGCGCCAGCAGCCTTTGGAGCGGGGACTCCTACGAGCAGTACTTC. It encodes CASSLWSGDSYEQYF. The chain uses TRBV4-3 and TRBJ2-7; the match to TRBD2 covers 7 bases. The CDR3 has 15 amino acids. The germline CDR1 and CDR2 sequences are LGHNA and YSLEER. The trim removed 4 bases at V and 0 bases at J, leaving 6 bases unmatched.

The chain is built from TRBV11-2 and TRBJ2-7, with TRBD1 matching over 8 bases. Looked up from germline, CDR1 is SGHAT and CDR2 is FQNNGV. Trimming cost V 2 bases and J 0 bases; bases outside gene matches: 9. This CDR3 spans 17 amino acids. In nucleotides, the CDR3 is TGTGCCAGCAGCTTATCGAGGGACAGGAAAGTCTCCTACGAGCAGTACTTC. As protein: CASSLSRDRKVSYEQYF.

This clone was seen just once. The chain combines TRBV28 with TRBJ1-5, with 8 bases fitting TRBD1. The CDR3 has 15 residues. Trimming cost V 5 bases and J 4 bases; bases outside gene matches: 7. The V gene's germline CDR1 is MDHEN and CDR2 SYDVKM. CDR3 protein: CASSATGTGNQPQHF. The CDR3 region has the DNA TGTGCCAGCAGTGCAACCGGGACAGGAAATCAGCCCCAGCATTTT.

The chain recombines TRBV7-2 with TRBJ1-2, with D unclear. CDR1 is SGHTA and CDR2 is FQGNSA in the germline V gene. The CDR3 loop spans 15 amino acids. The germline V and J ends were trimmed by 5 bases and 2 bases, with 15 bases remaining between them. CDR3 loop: CASSKNGEVNYGYTF. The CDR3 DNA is TGTGCCAGCAGCAAAAATGGGGAGGTCAACTATGGCTACACCTTC. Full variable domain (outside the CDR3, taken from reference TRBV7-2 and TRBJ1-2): GAGVSQSPSNKVTEKGKDVELRCDPISGHTALYWYRQSLGQGLEFLIYFQGNSAPDKSGLPSDRFSAERTGGSVSTLTIQRTQQEDSAVYLCASSKNGEVNYGYTFGSGTRLTVV.

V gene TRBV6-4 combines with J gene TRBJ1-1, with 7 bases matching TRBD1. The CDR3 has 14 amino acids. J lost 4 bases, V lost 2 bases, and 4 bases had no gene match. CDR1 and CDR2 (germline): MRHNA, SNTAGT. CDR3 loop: CASSDRQGGTEAFF. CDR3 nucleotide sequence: TGTGCCAGCAGTGACAGACAGGGCGGCACTGAAGCTTTCTTT.

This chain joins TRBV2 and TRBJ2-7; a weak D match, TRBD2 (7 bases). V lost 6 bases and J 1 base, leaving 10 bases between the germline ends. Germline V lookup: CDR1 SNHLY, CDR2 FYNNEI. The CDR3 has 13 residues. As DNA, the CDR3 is TGTGCCAGCAGAGGGGGACTATCCTACGAGCAGTACGTC. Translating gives CASRGGLSYEQYV.

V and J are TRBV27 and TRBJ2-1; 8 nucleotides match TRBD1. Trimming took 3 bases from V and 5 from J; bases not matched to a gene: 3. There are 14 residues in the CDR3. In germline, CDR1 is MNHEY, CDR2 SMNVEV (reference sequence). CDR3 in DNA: TGTGCCAGCAGTTTTGGACAGGGAAACAATGAGCAGTTCTTC. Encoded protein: CASSFGQGNNEQFF.

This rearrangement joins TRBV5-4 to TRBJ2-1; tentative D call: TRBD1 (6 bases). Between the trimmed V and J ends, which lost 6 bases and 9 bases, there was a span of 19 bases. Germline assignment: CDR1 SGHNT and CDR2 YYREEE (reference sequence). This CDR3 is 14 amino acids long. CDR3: CASTGTGPVSEQFF. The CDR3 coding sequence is TGTGCCAGCACTGGAACAGGGCCCGTGAGTGAGCAGTTCTTC.

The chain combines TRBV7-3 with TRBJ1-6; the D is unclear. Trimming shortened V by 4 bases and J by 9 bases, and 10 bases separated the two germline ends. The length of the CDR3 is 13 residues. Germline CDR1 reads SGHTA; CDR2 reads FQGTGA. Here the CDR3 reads CASSSNAGSPLHF. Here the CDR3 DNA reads TGTGCCAGCAGCTCGAATGCGGGTTCACCCCTCCACTTT.

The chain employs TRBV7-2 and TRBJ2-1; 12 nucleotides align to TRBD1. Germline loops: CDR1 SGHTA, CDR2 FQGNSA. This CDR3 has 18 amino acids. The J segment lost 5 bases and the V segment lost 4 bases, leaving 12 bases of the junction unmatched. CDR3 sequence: CASSYLPGQGAGDNEQFF. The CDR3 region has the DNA TGTGCCAGCAGCTATCTACCGGGACAGGGGGCGGGGGACAATGAGCAGTTCTTC. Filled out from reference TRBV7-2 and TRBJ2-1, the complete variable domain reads GAGVSQSPSNKVTEKGKDVELRCDPISGHTALYWYRQSLGQGLEFLIYFQGNSAPDKSGLPSDRFSAERTGGSVSTLTIQRTQQEDSAVYLCASSYLPGQGAGDNEQFFGPGTRLTVL.

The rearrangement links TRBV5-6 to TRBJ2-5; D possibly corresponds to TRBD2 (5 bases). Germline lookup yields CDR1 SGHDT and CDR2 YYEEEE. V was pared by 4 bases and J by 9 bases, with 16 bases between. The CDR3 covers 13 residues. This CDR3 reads CASSEGLGLAQYF. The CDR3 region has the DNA TGTGCCAGCAGCGAAGGACTGGGGTTGGCCCAGTACTTC.

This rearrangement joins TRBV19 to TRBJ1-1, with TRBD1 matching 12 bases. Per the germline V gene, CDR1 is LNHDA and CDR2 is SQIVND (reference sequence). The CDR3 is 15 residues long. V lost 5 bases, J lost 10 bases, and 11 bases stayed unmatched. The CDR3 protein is CASSDLTGQGARAFF. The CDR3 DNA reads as TGTGCCAGTAGTGACCTCACGGGACAGGGGGCGCGAGCTTTCTTT.

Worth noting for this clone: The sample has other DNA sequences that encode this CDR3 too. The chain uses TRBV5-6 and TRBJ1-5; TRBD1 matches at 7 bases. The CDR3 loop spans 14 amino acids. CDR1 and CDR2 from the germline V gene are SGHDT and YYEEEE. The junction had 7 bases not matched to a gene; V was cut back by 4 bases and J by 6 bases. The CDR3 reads CASSLGQGGQPQHF. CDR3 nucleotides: TGTGCCAGCAGCCTCGGGCAGGGGGGTCAGCCCCAGCATTTT.